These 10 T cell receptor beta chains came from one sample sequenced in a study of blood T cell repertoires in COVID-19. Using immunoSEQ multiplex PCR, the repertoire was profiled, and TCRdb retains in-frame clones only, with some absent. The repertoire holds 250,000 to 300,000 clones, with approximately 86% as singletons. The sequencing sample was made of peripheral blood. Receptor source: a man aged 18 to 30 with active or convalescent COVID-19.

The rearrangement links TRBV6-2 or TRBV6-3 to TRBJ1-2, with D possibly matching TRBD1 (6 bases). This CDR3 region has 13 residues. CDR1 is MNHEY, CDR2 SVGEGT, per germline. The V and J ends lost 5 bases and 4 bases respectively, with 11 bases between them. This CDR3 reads CASSRRGPYGYTF. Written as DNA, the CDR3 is TGTGCCAGCAGTCGCAGGGGTCCCTATGGCTACACCTTC.

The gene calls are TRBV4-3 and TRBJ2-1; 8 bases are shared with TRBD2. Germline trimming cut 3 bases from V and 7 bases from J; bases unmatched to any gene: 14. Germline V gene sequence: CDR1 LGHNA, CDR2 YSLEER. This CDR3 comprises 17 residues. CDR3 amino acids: CASSQVLAAGVWNEQFF. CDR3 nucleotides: TGCGCCAGCAGCCAGGTTCTCGCAGCGGGAGTCTGGAATGAGCAGTTCTTC.

The CDR3 region is CASSLLDRGREQYF. Written as DNA, the CDR3 is TGTGCCAGCAGCTTGCTGGACAGGGGGCGCGAGCAGTACTTC. The chain is built from TRBV5-6 and TRBJ2-7, with 11 positions matching TRBD1. The CDR3 is 14 residues long. Germline V gives CDR1 SGHDT, CDR2 YYEEEE. J gave up 6 bases and V 1 base, and 3 bases lay outside the gene matches.

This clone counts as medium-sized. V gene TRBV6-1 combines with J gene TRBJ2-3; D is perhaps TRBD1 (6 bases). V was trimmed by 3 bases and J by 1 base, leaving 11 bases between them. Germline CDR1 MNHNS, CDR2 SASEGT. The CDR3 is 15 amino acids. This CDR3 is CASSDQAGGTDTQYF. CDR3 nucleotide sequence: TGTGCCAGCAGTGATCAAGCAGGGGGCACAGATACGCAGTATTTT.

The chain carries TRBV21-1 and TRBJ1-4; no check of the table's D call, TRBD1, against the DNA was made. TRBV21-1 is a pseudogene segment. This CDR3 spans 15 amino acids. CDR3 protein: CASSVPGQWNEKLFF. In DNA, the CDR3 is TGTGCCAGCAGCGTGCCGGGACAGTGGAATGAAAAACTGTTTTTT.

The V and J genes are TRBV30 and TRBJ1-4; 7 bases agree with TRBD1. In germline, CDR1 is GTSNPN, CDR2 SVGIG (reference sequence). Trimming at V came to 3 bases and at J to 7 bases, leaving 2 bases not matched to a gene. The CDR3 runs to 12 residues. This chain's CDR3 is CAWSQGGEKLFF. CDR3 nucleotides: TGTGCCTGGAGCCAGGGGGGTGAAAAACTGTTTTTT.

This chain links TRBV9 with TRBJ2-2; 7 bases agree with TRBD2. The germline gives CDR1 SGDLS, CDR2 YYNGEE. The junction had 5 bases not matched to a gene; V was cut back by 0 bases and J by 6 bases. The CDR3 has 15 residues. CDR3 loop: CASSVGSGLSGELFF. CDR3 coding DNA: TGTGCCAGCAGCGTAGGGTCGGGACTATCCGGGGAGCTGTTTTTT.

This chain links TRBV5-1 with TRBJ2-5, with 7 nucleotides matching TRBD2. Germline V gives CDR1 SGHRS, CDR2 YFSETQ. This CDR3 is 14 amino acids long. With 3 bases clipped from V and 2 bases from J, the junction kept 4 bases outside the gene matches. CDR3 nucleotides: TGCGCCAGCAGCTCCGGGACTACGCAAGAGACCCAGTACTTC. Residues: CASSSGTTQETQYF.

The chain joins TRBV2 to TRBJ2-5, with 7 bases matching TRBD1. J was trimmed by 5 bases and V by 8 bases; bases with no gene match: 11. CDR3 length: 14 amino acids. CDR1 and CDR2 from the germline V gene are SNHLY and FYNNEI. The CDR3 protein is CASPGDSGAETQYF. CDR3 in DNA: TGTGCCAGCCCAGGGGACAGCGGCGCGGAGACCCAGTACTTC.

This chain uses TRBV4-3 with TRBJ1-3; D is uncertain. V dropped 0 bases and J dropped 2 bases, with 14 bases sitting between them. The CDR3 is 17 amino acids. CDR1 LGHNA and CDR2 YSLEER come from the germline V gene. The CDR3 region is CASSQEITVHAGNTIYF. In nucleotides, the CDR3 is TGCGCCAGCAGCCAAGAAATCACGGTGCACGCTGGAAACACCATATATTTT.